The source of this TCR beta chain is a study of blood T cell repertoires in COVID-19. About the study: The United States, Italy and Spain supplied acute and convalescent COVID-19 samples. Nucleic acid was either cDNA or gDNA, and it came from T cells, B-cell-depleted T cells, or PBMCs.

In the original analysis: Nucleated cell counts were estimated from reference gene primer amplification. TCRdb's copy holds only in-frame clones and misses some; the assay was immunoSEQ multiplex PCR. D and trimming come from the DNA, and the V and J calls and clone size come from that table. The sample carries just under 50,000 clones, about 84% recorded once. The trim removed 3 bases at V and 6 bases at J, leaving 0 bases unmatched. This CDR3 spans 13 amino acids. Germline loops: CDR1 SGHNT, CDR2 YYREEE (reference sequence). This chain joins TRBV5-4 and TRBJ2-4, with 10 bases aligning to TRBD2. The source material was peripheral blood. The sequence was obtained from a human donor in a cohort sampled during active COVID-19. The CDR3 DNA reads TGTGCCAGCAGCTCTAGCGGGGGAAACATTCAGTACTTC. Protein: CASSSSGGNIQYF.